These T cell receptor beta chains were read from a single sample in a study of T cell repertoires in cytomegalovirus infection. A single record per CDR3 protein comes from TCRdb applying MiXCR to the reads. The sample holds 300,000 or so distinct CDR3 sequences, around 10% seen once. Material for sequencing was PBMCs. All receptors derive from a human donor in good health (CMV status not recorded). Some clones in this sample may be carry-over from other donors' samples. Each CDR3 is given with its conserved first and last residue. The order of the fields is V gene, D gene, J gene, clone size, CDR3 protein, CDR3 DNA. The D gene is left open where the match is weak. Expanded clones are given a class, and other clones once, few, many or no size at all.

>TRBV28|-|TRBJ1-3|-
CASSLEAYRSGNTIYF
TGTGCCAGCAGTTTGGAAGCTTACCGCTCTGGAAACACCATATATTTT
>TRBV28|-|TRBJ1-4|many
CASSFTGLATNEKLFF
TGTGCCAGCAGTTTCACTGGACTTGCAACTAATGAAAAACTGTTTTTT
>TRBV5-1|TRBD1|TRBJ2-2|many
CASSLTAGQGATGELFF
TGCGCCAGCAGCTTGACCGCGGGACAGGGGGCAACCGGGGAGCTGTTTTTT
>TRBV14|-|TRBJ2-5|many
CASSSRYQETQYF
TGTGCCAGTAGTAGCCGGTACCAAGAGACCCAGTACTTC
>TRBV5-4|TRBD2|TRBJ2-3|-
CASSRLAGGPGGTDTQYF
TGTGCCAGCAGCAGACTAGCGGGGGGGCCGGGGGGCACAGATACGCAGTATTTT
>TRBV25-1|-|TRBJ2-1|-
CASSPHDYNEQFF
TGTGCCAGCAGTCCACACGATTACAATGAGCAGTTCTTC
>TRBV7-2|-|TRBJ2-1|many
CASSFGLTVGYNEQFF
TGTGCCAGCAGCTTCGGACTCACTGTGGGGTACAATGAGCAGTTCTTC
>TRBV28|-|TRBJ2-2|-
CASSFRGGRAGELFF
TGTGCCAGCAGTTTCCGTGGGGGTCGGGCCGGGGAGCTGTTTTTT
>TRBV2|TRBD2|TRBJ2-1|many
CASRGIAGALDNEQFF
TGTGCCAGCAGAGGTATAGCGGGGGCTCTCGACAATGAGCAGTTCTTC
>TRBV12-3/TRBV12-4|-|TRBJ2-1|many
CASSLREHEQFF
TGTGCCAGCAGTTTGAGGGAGCACGAGCAGTTCTTC
>TRBV6-2/TRBV6-3|-|TRBJ1-1|few
CASRPSVNTEAFF
TGTGCCAGCAGGCCTTCGGTGAACACTGAAGCTTTCTTT
>TRBV7-2|-|TRBJ1-5|many
CASSLTSSNQPQHF
TGTGCCAGCAGCTTAACGTCCAGCAATCAGCCCCAGCATTTT
>TRBV4-1|-|TRBJ2-3|many
CASSQAGGEEYF
TGCGCCAGCAGCCAAGCAGGGGGGGAGGAGTATTTT
>TRBV28|TRBD1|TRBJ2-2|-
CASIRRQGAGELFF
TGTGCCAGCATTAGGCGACAGGGGGCCGGGGAGCTGTTTTTT
>TRBV6-2/TRBV6-3|-|TRBJ2-7|many
CASSWDISYEQYF
TGTGCCAGCAGTTGGGACATTTCCTACGAGCAGTACTTC
>TRBV20-1|-|TRBJ2-7|many
CSAADRLTYEQYF
TGCAGTGCTGCGGACCGATTGACCTACGAGCAGTACTTC
>TRBV18|-|TRBJ1-3|many
CASSPQESGNTIYF
TGTGCCAGCTCACCCCAGGAAAGTGGAAACACCATATATTTT
>TRBV20-1|TRBD1|TRBJ2-7|-
CSASFGRGYEQYF
TGCAGTGCTAGCTTCGGCAGGGGGTACGAGCAGTACTTC
>TRBV20-1|-|TRBJ1-2|many
CSARDLGYQNARANYGYTF
TGCAGTGCTAGAGATCTCGGATACCAGAACGCCAGAGCTAACTATGGCTACACCTTC
>TRBV7-2|-|TRBJ2-1|few
CASSLVSGANNEQFF
TGTGCCAGCAGCTTAGTATCAGGGGCGAACAATGAGCAGTTCTTC
>TRBV5-1|-|TRBJ1-2|once
CASSLSPGMSVDLGYTF
TGCGCCAGCAGCTTGTCTCCCGGGATGTCAGTGGATCTTGGCTACACCTTC
>TRBV12-3/TRBV12-4|-|TRBJ2-7|many
CASSPGKEQYF
TGTGCCAGCAGCCCGGGTAAAGAGCAGTACTTC
>TRBV2|-|TRBJ1-3|few
CASGASPSGNTIYF
TGTGCCAGCGGGGCTAGCCCCTCTGGAAACACCATATATTTT
>TRBV6-2/TRBV6-3|TRBD2|TRBJ2-5|few
CASSQGGSGGKETQYF
TGTGCCAGCAGCCAGGGAGGTAGCGGGGGGAAAGAGACCCAGTACTTC
>TRBV10-1|-|TRBJ2-1|many
CASSESGAASYNEQFF
TGCGCCAGCAGTGAGTCGGGCGCAGCCTCCTACAATGAGCAGTTCTTC
>TRBV12-3/TRBV12-4|-|TRBJ1-5|many
CASSFAGDQPQHF
TGTGCCAGCAGTTTCGCGGGAGATCAGCCCCAGCATTTT
>TRBV12-5|-|TRBJ1-1|many
CASGLDPTTAMNTEAFF
TGTGCTAGTGGTTTGGACCCTACGACGGCCATGAACACTGAAGCTTTCTTT
>TRBV10-3|-|TRBJ2-1|many
CAISLVGVPEQFF
TGTGCCATCAGCCTGGTGGGGGTTCCTGAGCAGTTCTTC
>TRBV25-1|TRBD1|TRBJ2-1|-
CASSDPGQGDTEQFF
TGTGCCAGCAGTGATCCGGGACAGGGGGATACTGAGCAGTTCTTC
>TRBV3-1|TRBD1|TRBJ1-1|-
CASSQVWTGDIDEAFF
TGTGCCAGCAGCCAAGTGTGGACAGGGGATATCGATGAAGCTTTCTTT